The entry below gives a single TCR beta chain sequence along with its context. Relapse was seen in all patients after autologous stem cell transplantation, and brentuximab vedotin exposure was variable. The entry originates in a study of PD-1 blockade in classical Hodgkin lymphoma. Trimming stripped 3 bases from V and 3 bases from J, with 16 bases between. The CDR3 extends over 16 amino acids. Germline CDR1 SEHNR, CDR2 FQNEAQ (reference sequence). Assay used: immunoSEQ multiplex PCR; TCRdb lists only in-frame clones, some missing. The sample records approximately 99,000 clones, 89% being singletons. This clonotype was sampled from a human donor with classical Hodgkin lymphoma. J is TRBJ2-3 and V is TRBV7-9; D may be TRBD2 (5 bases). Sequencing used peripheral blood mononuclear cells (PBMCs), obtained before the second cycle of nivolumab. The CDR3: CASSLNSGSMTDTQYF. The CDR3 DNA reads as TGTGCCAGCAGCTTGAACAGCGGTTCCATGACAGATACGCAGTATTTT.